This TCR beta chain was found in a study of shared clonotypes between healthy human individuals. V was trimmed by 1 base and J by 6 bases, leaving 4 bases between them. The germline gives CDR1 SGHTA, CDR2 FQGNSA. This CDR3 is built from 12 residues. Regarding this clone: The sample contains more than one DNA sequence encoding this CDR3.

Clones were read by immunoSEQ multiplex PCR, and TCRdb kept only the in-frame ones, dropping some. The repertoire holds 950,000 to 1,300,000 clones, with more than 65% as singletons. The source of this sequence is a man between 18 and 29 years old in good health. The specimen sequenced was memory CD4+ T cells sorted from blood. Subset indicated: CD45RA-negative fraction. The rearrangement uses TRBV7-2 and TRBJ1-5; D is unresolved. DNA of the CDR3: TGTGCCAGCAGCTTAGACGGTCAGCCCCAGCATTTT. Protein product: CASSLDGQPQHF.